The source of this TCR beta chain is a study of T cell changes during pregnancy in multiple sclerosis. This table comes from immunoSEQ multiplex PCR, and its TCRdb copy is limited to in-frame clones, with some not included. The sample lists some 85,000 clones, about 95% occurring once. Germline loops: CDR1 SNHLY, CDR2 FYNNEI. This CDR3 region has 15 residues. Trimming pared 4 bases from V and 6 bases from J, leaving 16 bases between. This clonotype was obtained from a female donor with multiple sclerosis, enrolled in a pregnancy study. The chain has TRBV2 and TRBJ2-1; tentative D call: TRBD1 (6 bases). The sample consisted of peripheral blood, taken in the second trimester of pregnancy. The CDR3 loop is CASSAETGWSNEQFF. As DNA, the CDR3 is TGTGCCAGCAGTGCGGAGACAGGCTGGAGCAATGAGCAGTTCTTC. Together with reference TRBV2 and TRBJ2-1, the CDR3 gives the full variable domain: EPEVTQTPSHQVTQMGQEVILRCVPISNHLYFYWYRQILGQKVEFLVSFYNNEISEKSEIFDDQFSVERPDGSNFTLKIRSTKLEDSAMYFCASSAETGWSNEQFFGPGTRLTVL.